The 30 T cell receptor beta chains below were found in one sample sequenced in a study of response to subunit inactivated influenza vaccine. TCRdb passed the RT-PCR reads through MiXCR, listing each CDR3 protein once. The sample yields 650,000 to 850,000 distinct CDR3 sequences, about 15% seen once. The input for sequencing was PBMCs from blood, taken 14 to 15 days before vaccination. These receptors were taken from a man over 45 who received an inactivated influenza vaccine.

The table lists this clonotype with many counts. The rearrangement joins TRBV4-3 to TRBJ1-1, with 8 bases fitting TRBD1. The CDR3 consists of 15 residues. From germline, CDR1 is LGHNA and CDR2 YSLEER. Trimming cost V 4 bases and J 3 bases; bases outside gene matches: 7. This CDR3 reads CASSPQTGVYTEAFF. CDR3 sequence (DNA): TGCGCCAGCAGCCCCCAGACAGGGGTTTACACTGAAGCTTTCTTT.

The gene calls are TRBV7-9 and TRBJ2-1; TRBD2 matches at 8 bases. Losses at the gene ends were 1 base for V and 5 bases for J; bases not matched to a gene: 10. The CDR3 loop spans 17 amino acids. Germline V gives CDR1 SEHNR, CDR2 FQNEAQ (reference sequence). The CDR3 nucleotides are TGTGCCAGCAGCTTAGAACTAGCGGCGTTATCGGACAATGAGCAGTTCTTC. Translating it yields CASSLELAALSDNEQFF.

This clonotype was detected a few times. The CDR3 spells CASSPGYASGGYTF. In nucleotides, the CDR3 is TGTGCCAGCAGTCCCGGGTACGCGTCGGGTGGCTACACCTTC. The rearrangement links TRBV12-3 or TRBV12-4 to TRBJ1-2; D unresolved. The CDR3 is 14 amino acids. Deletions cut 5 bases from V and 7 bases from J, with 17 bases between.

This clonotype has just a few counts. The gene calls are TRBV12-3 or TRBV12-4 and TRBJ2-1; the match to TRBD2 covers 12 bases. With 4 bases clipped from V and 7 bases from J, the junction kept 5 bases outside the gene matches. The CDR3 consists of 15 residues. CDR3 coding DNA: TGTGCCAGCAGTTCTAGCGGGGGGGCTGGGAATGAGCAGTTCTTC. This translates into CASSSSGGAGNEQFF.

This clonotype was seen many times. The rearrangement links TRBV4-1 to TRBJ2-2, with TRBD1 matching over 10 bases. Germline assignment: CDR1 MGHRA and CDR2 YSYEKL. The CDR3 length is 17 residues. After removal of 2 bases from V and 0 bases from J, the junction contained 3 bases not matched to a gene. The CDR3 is CASSQTGQGANTGELFF. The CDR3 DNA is TGCGCCAGCAGCCAAACTGGACAGGGGGCGAACACCGGGGAGCTGTTTTTT.

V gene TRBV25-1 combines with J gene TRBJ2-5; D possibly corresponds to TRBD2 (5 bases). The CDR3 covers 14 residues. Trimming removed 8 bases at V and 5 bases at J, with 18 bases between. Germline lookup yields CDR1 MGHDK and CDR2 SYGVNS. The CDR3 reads CASSRTAARETQYF. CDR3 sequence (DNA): TGTGCCAGCTCCCGGACTGCGGCACGCGAGACCCAGTACTTC.

CDR3 amino acids: CSAVPGLAGGQETQYF. The CDR3 DNA reads as TGCAGTGCGGTCCCGGGACTAGCGGGAGGACAAGAGACCCAGTACTTC. This sequence joins TRBV20-1 and TRBJ2-5, with 15 nucleotides matching TRBD2. Losses at the gene ends were 6 bases for V and 2 bases for J; bases not matched to a gene: 7. The length of the CDR3 is 16 residues. Looked up from germline, CDR1 is DFQATT and CDR2 is SNEGSKA (reference sequence).

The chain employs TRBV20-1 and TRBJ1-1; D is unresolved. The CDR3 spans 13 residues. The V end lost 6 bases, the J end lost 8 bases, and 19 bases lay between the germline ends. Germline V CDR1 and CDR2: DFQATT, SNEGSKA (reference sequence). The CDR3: CSANNFLSREAFF. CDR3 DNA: TGCAGTGCCAATAATTTCTTGTCGCGGGAAGCTTTCTTT.

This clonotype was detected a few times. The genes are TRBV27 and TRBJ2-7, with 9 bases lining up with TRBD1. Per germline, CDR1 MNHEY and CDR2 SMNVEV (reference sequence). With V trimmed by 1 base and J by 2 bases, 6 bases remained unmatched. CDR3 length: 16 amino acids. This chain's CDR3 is CASSLFSDRGAYEQYF. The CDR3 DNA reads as TGTGCCAGCAGTTTATTTTCCGACAGGGGGGCCTACGAGCAGTACTTC.

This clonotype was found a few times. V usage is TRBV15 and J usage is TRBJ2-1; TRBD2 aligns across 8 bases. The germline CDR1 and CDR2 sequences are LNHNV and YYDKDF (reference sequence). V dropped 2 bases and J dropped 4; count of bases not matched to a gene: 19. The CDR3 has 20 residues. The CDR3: CATSRTTAGVVLGEYNEQFF. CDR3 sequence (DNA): TGTGCCACCAGCAGAACTACAGCGGGAGTCGTCTTGGGGGAGTACAATGAGCAGTTCTTC.

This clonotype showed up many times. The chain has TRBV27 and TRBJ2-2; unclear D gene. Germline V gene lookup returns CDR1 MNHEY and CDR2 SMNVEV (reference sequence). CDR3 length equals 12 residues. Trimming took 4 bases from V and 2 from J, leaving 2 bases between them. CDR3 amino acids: CASSYNTGELFF. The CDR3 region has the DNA TGTGCCAGCAGTTATAACACCGGGGAGCTGTTTTTT.

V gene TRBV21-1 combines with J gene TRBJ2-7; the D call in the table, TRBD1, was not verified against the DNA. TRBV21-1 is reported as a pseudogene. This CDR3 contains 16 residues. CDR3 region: CASSAPRDIQSYEQYF. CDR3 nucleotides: TGTGCCAGCAGCGCCCCCCGGGACATCCAATCCTACGAGCAGTACTTC.

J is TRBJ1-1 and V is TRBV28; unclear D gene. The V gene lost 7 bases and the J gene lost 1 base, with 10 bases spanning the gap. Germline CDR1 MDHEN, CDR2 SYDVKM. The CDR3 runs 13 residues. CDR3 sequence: CASIPPTNTEAFF. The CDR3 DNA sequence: TGTGCCAGCATACCCCCGACGAACACTGAAGCTTTCTTT. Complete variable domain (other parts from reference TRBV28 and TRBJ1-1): DVKVTQSSRYLVKRTGEKVFLECVQDMDHENMFWYRQDPGLGLRLIYFSYDVKMKEKGDIPEGYSVSREKKERFSLILESASTNQTSMYLCASIPPTNTEAFFGQGTRLTVV.

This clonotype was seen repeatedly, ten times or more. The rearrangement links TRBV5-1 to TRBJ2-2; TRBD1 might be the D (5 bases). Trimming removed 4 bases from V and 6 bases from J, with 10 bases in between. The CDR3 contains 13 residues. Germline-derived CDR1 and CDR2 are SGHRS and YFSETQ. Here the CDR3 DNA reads TGCGCCAGCAGCCCGTGGGGCGCCGGGGAGCTGTTTTTT. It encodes CASSPWGAGELFF. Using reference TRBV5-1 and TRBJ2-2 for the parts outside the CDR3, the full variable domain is KAGVTQTPRYLIKTRGQQVTLSCSPISGHRSVSWYQQTPGQGLQFLFEYFSETQRNKGNFPGRFSGRQFSNSRSEMNVSTLELGDSALYLCASSPWGAGELFFGEGSRLTVL.

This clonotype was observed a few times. The CDR3 region has the DNA TGCAGCGTTGAAGCGGGAGGTACGCAGTATTTT. Amino acids: CSVEAGGTQYF. The gene calls are TRBV29-1 and TRBJ2-3, with 7 bases lining up with TRBD2. Germline trimming cut 1 base from V and 8 bases from J; bases unmatched to any gene: 0. The CDR3 length is 11 residues. Per the germline V gene, CDR1 is SQVTM and CDR2 is ANQGSEA.

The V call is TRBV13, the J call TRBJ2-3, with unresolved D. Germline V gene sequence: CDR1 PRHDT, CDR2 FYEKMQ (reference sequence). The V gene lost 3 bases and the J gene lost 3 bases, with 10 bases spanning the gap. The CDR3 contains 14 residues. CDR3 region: CASSLSRRTDTQYF. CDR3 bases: TGTGCCAGCAGCTTGTCCAGGCGGACAGATACGCAGTATTTT.

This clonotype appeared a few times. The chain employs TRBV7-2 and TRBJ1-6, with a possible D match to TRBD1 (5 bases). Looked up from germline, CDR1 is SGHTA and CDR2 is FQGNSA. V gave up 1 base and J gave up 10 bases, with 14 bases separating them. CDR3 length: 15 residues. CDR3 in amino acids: CASSLEQGHRSPLHF. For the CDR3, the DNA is TGTGCCAGCAGCTTAGAGCAGGGTCACCGCTCACCCCTCCACTTT.

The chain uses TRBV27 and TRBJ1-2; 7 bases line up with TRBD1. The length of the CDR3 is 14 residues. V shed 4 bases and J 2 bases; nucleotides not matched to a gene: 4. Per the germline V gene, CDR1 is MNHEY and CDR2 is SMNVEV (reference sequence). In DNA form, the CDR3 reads TGTGCCAGCAGTTCCAGGGGGGGCAACTATGGCTACACCTTC. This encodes CASSSRGGNYGYTF.

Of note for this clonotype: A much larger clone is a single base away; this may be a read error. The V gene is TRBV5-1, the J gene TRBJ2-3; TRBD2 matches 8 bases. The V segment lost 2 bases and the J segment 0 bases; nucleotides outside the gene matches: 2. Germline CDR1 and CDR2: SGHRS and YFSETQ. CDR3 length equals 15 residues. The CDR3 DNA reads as TGCGCCAGCAGCTTTAGCGGGGTTAGCACAGATACGCAGTATTTT. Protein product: CASSFSGVSTDTQYF. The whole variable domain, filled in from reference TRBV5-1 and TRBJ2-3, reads KAGVTQTPRYLIKTRGQQVTLSCSPISGHRSVSWYQQTPGQGLQFLFEYFSETQRNKGNFPGRFSGRQFSNSRSEMNVSTLELGDSALYLCASSFSGVSTDTQYFGPGTRLTVL.

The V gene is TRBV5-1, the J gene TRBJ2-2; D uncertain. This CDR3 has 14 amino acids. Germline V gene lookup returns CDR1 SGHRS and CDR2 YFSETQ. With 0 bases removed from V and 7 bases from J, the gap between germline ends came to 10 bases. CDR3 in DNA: TGCGCCAGCAGCTTGGCCACGGCTAACGGGGAGCTGTTTTTT. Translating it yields CASSLATANGELFF.

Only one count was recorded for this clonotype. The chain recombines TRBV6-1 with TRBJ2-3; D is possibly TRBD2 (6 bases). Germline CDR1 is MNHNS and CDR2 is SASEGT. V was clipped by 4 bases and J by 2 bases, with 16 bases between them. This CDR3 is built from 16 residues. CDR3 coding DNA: TGTGCCAGCAGTGCCCTCTATCGGGAGATCACAGATACGCAGTATTTT. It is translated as CASSALYREITDTQYF.

CDR3 region: CASSPYRGQWQETQYF. DNA for the CDR3: TGTGCCAGCAGTCCTTACAGGGGGCAGTGGCAAGAGACCCAGTACTTC. The chain is built from TRBV27 and TRBJ2-5; 9 nucleotides match TRBD1. The CDR3 is 16 residues long. Germline V gene lookup returns CDR1 MNHEY and CDR2 SMNVEV (reference sequence). V lost 5 bases, J lost 2 bases, and 9 bases stayed unmatched.

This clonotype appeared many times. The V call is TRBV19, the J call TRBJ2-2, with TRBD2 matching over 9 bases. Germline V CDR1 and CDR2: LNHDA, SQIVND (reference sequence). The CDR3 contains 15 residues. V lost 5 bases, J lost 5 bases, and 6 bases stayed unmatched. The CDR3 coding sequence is TGTGCCAGTAGTGTCCCGGGACTAGCTACCGGGGAGCTGTTTTTT. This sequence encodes CASSVPGLATGELFF.

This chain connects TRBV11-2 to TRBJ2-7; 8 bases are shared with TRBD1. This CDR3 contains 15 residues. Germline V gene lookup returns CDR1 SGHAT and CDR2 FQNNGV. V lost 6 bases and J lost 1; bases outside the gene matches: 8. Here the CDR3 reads CASRIVWDRSYEQYF. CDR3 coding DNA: TGTGCCAGCAGAATAGTGTGGGACAGGTCCTACGAGCAGTACTTC.

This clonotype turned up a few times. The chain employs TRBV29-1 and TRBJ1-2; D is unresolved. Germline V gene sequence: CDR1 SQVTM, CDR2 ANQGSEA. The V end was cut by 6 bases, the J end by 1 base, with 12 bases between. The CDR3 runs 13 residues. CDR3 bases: TGCAGCGTAGACGATCGGGGTAACTATGGCTACACCTTC. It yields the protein CSVDDRGNYGYTF.

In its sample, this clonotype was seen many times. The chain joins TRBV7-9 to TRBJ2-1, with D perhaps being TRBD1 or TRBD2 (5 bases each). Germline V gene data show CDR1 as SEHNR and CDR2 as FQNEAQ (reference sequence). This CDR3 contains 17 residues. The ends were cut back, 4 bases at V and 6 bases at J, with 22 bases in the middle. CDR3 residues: CASSSLLGTPEGNEQFF. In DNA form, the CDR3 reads TGTGCCAGCAGCTCCCTTTTGGGGACCCCAGAGGGCAATGAGCAGTTCTTC.

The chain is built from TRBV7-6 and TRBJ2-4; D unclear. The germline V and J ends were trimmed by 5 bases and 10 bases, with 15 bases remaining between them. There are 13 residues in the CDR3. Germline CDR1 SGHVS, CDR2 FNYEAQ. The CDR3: CASSTRTEGIQYF. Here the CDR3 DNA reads TGTGCCAGCAGCACACGGACCGAAGGGATTCAGTACTTC. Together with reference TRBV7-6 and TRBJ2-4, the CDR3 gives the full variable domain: GAGVSQSPRYKVTKRGQDVALRCDPISGHVSLYWYRQALGQGPEFLTYFNYEAQQDKSGLPNDRFSAERPEGSISTLTIQRTEQRDSAMYRCASSTRTEGIQYFGAGTRLSVL.

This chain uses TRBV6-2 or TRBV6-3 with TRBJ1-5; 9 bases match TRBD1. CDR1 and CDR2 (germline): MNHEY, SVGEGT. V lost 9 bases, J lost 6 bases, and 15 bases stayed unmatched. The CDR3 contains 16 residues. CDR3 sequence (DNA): TGTGCCAGTAAGGACAGGGGCAAACCCGGCGGTCAGCCCCAGCATTTT. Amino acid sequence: CASKDRGKPGGQPQHF.

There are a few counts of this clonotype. CDR3 in DNA: TGTGCCAGCTCACGCATCGGCGGGGAGCTGTTTTTT. The encoded protein is CASSRIGGELFF. The chain recombines TRBV18 with TRBJ2-2; D not resolved. Germline V gives CDR1 KGHSH, CDR2 LQKENI. The CDR3 runs to 12 residues. Trimming removed 4 bases from V and 7 bases from J, with 7 bases in between.

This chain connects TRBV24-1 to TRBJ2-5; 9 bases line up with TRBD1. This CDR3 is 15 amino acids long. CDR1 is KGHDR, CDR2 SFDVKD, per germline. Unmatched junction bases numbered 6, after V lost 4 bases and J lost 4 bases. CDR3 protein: CATSDLHRGRETQYF. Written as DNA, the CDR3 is TGTGCCACCAGTGACCTACACAGGGGGCGAGAGACCCAGTACTTC.